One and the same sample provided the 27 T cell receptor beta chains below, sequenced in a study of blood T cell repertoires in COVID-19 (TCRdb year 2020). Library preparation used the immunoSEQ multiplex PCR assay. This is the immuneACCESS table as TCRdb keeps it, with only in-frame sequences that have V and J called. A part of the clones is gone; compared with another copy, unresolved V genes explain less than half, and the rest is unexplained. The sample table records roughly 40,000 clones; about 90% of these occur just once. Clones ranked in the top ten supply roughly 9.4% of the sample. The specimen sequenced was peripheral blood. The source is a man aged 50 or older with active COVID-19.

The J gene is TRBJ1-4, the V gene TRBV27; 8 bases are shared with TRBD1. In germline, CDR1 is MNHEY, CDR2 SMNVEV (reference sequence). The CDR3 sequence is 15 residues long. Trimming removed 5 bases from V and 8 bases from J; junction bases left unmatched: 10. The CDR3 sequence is CASSPNQGAREKLFF. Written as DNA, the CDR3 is TGTGCCAGCAGTCCAAATCAGGGGGCTAGGGAAAAACTGTTTTTT.

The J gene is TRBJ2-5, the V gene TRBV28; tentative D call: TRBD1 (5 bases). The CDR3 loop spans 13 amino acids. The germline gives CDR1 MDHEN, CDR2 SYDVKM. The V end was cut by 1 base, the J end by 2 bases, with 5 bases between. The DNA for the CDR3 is TGTGCCAGCAGTTTATCAGGGCAAGAGACCCAGTACTTC. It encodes CASSLSGQETQYF.

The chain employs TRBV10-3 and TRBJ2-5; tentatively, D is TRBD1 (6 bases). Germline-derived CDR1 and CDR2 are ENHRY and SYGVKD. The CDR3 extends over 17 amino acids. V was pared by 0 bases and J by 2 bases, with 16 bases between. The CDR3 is CAISESTGHFTQETQYF. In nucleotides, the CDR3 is TGTGCCATCAGTGAGTCGACGGGACACTTTACGCAAGAGACCCAGTACTTC.

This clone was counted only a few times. The CDR3 DNA is TGTGCCAGCAGCTTTACTAACACAGATACGCAGTATTTT. Protein product: CASSFTNTDTQYF. V usage is TRBV11-2 and J usage is TRBJ2-3, with unresolved D. CDR1 is SGHAT, CDR2 FQNNGV, per germline. Trimming stripped 3 bases from V and 2 bases from J, with 6 bases between. The CDR3 is 13 amino acids.

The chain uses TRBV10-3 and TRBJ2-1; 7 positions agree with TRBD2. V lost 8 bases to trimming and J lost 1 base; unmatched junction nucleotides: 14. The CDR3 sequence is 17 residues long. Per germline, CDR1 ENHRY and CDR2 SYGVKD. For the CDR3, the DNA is TGTGCCATCCACCGCGGCGGGAGTGGTGGGTCCTACAATGAGCAGTTCTTC. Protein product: CAIHRGGSGGSYNEQFF.

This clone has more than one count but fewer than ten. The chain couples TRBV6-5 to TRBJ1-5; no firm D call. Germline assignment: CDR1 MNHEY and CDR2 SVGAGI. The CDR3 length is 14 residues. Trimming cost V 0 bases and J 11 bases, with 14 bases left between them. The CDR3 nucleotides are TGTGCCAGCAGTTACTCCGCCGGGAGCCCGGCCCAGCATTTT. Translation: CASSYSAGSPAQHF.

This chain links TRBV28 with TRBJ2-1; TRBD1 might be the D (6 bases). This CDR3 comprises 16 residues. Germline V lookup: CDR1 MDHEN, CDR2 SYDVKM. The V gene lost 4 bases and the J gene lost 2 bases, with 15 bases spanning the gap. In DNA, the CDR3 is TGTGCCAGCAGTTCTCAGGGGACCAATACCTACAATGAGCAGTTCTTC. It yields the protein CASSSQGTNTYNEQFF.

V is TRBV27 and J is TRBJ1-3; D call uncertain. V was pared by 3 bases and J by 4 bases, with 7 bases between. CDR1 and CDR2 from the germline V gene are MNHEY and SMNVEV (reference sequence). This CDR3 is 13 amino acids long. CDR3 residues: CASSFREGNTIYF. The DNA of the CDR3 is TGTGCCAGCAGTTTTCGGGAGGGAAACACCATATATTTT.

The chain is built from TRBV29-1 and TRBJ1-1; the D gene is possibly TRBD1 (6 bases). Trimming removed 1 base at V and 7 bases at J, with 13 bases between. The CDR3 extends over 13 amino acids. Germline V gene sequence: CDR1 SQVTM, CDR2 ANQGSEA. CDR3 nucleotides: TGCAGCGTTGAAGGTGGGCAGGGGAATGAAGCTTTCTTT. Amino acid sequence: CSVEGGQGNEAFF.

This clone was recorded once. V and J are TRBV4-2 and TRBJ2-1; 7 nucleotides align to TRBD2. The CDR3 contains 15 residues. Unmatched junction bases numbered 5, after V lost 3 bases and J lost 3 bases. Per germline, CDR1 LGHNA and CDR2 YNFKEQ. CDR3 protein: CASSQGLQNYNEQFF. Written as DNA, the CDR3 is TGTGCCAGCAGCCAGGGACTACAAAACTACAATGAGCAGTTCTTC.

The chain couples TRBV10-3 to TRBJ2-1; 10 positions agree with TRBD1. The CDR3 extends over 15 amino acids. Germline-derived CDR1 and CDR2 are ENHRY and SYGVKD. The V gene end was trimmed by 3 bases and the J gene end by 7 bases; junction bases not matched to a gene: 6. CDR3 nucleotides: TGTGCCATCAGTGAAGACAGGGGGCTATGGAATGAGCAGTTCTTC. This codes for CAISEDRGLWNEQFF.

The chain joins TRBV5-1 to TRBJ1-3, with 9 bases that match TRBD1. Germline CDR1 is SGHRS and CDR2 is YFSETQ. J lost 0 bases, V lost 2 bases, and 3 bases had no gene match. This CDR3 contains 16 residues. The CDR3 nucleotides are TGCGCCAGCAGCTTACAGGGGGCCAACTCTGGAAACACCATATATTTT. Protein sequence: CASSLQGANSGNTIYF.

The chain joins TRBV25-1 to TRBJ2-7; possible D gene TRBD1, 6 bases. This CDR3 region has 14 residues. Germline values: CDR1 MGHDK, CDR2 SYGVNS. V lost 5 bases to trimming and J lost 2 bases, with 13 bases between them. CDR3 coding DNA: TGTGCCAGCAGTTTTACAGGGCTGACCTACGAGCAGTACTTC. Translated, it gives CASSFTGLTYEQYF.

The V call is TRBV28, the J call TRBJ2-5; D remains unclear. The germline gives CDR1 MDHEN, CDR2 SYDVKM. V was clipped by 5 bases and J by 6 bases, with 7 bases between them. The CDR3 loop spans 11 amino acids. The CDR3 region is CASSLTQTQYF. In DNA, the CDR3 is TGTGCCAGCAGTCTCACACAGACCCAGTACTTC.

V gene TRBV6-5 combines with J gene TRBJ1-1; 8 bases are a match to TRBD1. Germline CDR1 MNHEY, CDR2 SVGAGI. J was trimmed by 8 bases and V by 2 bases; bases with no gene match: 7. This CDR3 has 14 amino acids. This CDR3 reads CASSYRTGTSEAFF. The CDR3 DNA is TGTGCCAGCAGTTACCGGACAGGGACGAGCGAAGCTTTCTTT.

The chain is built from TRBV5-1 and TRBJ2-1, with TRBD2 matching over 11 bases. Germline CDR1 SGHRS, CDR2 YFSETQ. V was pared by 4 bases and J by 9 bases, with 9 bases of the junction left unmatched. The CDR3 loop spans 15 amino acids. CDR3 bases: TGCGCCAGCAGCACCCGAACTAGCGGGAGTAGTGAGCAGTTCTTC. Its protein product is CASSTRTSGSSEQFF.

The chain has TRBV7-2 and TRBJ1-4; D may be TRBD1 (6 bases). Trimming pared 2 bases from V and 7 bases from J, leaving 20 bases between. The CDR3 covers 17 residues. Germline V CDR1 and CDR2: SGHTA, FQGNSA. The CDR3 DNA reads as TGTGCCAGCAGCTTATCCTCTGGGGGGGCCGATGGTGAAAAACTGTTTTTT. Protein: CASSLSSGGADGEKLFF.

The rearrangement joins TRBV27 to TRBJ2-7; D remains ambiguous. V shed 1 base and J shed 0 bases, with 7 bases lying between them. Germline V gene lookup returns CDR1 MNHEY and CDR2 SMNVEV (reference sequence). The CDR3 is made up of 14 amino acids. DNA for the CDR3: TGTGCCAGCAGTTTATTTATTAGCTCCTACGAGCAGTACTTC. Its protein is CASSLFISSYEQYF.

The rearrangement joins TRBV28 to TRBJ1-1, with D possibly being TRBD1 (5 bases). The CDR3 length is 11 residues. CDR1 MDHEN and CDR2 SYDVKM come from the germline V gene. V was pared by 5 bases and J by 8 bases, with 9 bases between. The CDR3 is CASSRTPEAFF. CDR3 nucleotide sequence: TGTGCCAGCAGTCGGACACCCGAAGCTTTCTTT. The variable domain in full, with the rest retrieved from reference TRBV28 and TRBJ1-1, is DVKVTQSSRYLVKRTGEKVFLECVQDMDHENMFWYRQDPGLGLRLIYFSYDVKMKEKGDIPEGYSVSREKKERFSLILESASTNQTSMYLCASSRTPEAFFGQGTRLTVV.

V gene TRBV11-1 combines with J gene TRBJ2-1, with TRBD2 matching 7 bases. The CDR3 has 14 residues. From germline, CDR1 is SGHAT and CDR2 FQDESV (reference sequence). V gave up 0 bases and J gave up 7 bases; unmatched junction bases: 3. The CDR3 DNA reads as TGTGCCAGCAGCTTAGCGGGAGGGGTAAATGAGCAGTTCTTC. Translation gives CASSLAGGVNEQFF. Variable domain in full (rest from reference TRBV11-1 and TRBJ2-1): EAEVAQSPRYKITEKSQAVAFWCDPISGHATLYWYRQILGQGPELLVQFQDESVVDDSQLPKDRFSAERLKGVDSTLKIQPAELGDSAMYLCASSLAGGVNEQFFGPGTRLTVL.

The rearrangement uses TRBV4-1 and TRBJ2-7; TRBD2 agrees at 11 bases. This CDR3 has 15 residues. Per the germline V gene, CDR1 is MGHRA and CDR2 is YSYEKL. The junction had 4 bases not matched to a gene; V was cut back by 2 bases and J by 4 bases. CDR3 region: CASSQQTSGMYEQYF. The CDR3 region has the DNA TGCGCCAGCAGCCAACAGACTAGCGGGATGTACGAGCAGTACTTC.

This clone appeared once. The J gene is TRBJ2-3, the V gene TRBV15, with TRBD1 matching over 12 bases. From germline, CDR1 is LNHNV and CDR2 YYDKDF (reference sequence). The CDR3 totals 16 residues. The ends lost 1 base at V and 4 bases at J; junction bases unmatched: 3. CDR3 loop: CATSRGDRGLSDTQYF. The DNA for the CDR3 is TGTGCCACCAGCAGAGGGGACAGGGGGCTTTCAGATACGCAGTATTTT.

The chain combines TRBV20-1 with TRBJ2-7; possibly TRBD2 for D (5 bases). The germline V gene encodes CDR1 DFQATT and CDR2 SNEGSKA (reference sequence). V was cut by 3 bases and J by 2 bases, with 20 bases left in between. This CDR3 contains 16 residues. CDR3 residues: CSASGGGFSFTYEQYF. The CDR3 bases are TGCAGTGCTAGTGGCGGCGGGTTTTCGTTTACCTACGAGCAGTACTTC.

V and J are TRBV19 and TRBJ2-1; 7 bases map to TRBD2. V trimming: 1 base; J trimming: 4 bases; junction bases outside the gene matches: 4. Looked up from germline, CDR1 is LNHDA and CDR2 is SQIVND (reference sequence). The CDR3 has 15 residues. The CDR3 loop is CASSIVREGYNEQFF. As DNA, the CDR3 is TGTGCCAGTAGTATAGTGAGGGAGGGTTACAATGAGCAGTTCTTC. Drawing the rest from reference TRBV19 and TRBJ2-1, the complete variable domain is DGGITQSPKYLFRKEGQNVTLSCEQNLNHDAMYWYRQDPGQGLRLIYYSQIVNDFQKGDIAEGYSVSREKKESFPLTVTSAQKNPTAFYLCASSIVREGYNEQFFGPGTRLTVL.

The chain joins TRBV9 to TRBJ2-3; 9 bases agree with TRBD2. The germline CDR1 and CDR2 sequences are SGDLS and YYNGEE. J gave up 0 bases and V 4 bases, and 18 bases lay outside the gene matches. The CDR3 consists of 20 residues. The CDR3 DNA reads TGTGCCAGCAGCAAGGAAGGGCGGGAGGGTGAAAGTTGGAGCACAGATACGCAGTATTTT. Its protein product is CASSKEGREGESWSTDTQYF.

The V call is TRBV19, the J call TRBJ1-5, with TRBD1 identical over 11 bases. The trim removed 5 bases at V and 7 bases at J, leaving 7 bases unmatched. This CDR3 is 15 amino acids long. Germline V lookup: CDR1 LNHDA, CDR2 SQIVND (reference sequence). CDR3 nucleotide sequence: TGTGCCAGTAGTGCCGGACAGGGGGCAAGACAGCCCCAGCATTTT. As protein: CASSAGQGARQPQHF.

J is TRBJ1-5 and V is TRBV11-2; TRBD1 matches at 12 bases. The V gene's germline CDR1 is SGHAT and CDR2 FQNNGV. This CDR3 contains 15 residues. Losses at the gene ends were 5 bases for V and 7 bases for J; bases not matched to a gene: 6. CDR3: CASSTGTGGYQPQHF. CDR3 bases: TGTGCCAGCAGCACCGGGACAGGGGGCTACCAGCCCCAGCATTTT.